The 26 T cell receptor beta chains reported below all come from one sample, sequenced in a study of regulatory and conventional T cells in RAG deficiency. The sorted conventional CD4+ T cells were CD25-low and CD127-high, with genomic DNA sequenced. The data were produced by immunoSEQ multiplex PCR, yet TCRdb's version contains in-frame clones alone and is incomplete. The sample lists approximately 28,000 clones, nearly 95% occurring once. These data were likewise used in another study, on regulatory T cells. That report adds: Amplification used 52 TRBV primers and 13 TRBJ primers.

The sequenced sample consisted of CD25- CD4+ T cells sorted from blood. Source of these receptors: a human donor in good health.

The chain couples TRBV10-3 to TRBJ2-1; 9 bases line up with TRBD2. Germline CDR1 reads ENHRY; CDR2 reads SYGVKD. The CDR3 is 17 amino acids. Trimming cost V 0 bases and J 4 bases; bases outside gene matches: 7. The CDR3 DNA reads as TGTGCCATCAGTGAGTCGAAGGGCGGGGGGGCTTACAATGAGCAGTTCTTC. Its translation is CAISESKGGGAYNEQFF.

This clone was counted a few times. This chain links TRBV6-5 with TRBJ1-1; 7 bases are shared with TRBD1. CDR3 length: 15 amino acids. The J segment lost 5 bases and the V segment lost 0 bases, leaving 6 bases of the junction unmatched. CDR1 MNHEY and CDR2 SVGAGI come from the germline V gene. Here the CDR3 DNA reads TGTGCCAGCAGTTACTCGAACAGGGGTGGGACTGAAGCTTTCTTT. This gives the protein CASSYSNRGGTEAFF.

The table lists this clone with a count of one. The chain combines TRBV7-3 with TRBJ2-1, with D possibly TRBD2 on 6 matching bases. The V gene lost 4 bases and the J gene lost 5 bases, with 15 bases spanning the gap. The germline gives CDR1 SGHTA, CDR2 FQGTGA. This CDR3 region has 15 residues. The CDR3 spells CASSSRGGSDNEQFF. The CDR3 coding sequence is TGTGCCAGCAGCTCCCGAGGAGGGAGCGACAATGAGCAGTTCTTC.

The CDR3 nucleotides are TGTGCCAGTAACCGGGACAGCGGGCCCTACGAGCAGTACTTC. Translation gives CASNRDSGPYEQYF. This chain joins TRBV2 and TRBJ2-7; TRBD1 might be the D (7 bases). This CDR3 is 14 amino acids long. CDR1 SNHLY and CDR2 FYNNEI come from the germline V gene. Trimming stripped 9 bases from V and 2 bases from J, with 17 bases between.

This clone appeared a single time. V is TRBV5-5 and J is TRBJ2-3, with 10 bases lining up with TRBD2. Germline V gives CDR1 SGHKS, CDR2 YYEKEE (reference sequence). J gave up 9 bases and V 1 base, and 5 bases lay outside the gene matches. The CDR3 is made up of 14 amino acids. CDR3 coding DNA: TGTGCCAGCAGCTTGAGCCTAGCGGGGGCCACGCAGTATTTT. Its protein is CASSLSLAGATQYF.

This chain links TRBV2 with TRBJ2-5; 11 bases map to TRBD2. Germline V gene lookup returns CDR1 SNHLY and CDR2 FYNNEI. There are 15 residues in the CDR3. J lost 0 bases, V lost 8 bases, and 5 bases had no gene match. CDR3 loop: CASVRLAGYQETQYF. CDR3 coding DNA: TGTGCCAGCGTAAGACTAGCGGGGTACCAAGAGACCCAGTACTTC.

The chain uses TRBV6-5 and TRBJ1-4, with D maybe TRBD1 (5 bases). CDR1 MNHEY and CDR2 SVGAGI come from the germline V gene. There are 15 residues in the CDR3. Trimming shortened V by 5 bases and J by 0 bases, and 10 bases separated the two germline ends. The CDR3 nucleotides read TGTGCCAGCAGTCCGGGACTTGCAACTAATGAAAAACTGTTTTTT. It codes for CASSPGLATNEKLFF.

The CDR3 here is CASSSPGLAGTQYF. The CDR3 DNA sequence: TGTGCCAGCAGTTCCCCGGGATTGGCGGGTACGCAGTATTTT. This sequence joins TRBV6-5 and TRBJ2-3, with D perhaps matching TRBD2 (5 bases). There are 14 residues in the CDR3. V gave up 4 bases and J gave up 8 bases, with 16 bases separating them. CDR1 MNHEY and CDR2 SVGAGI come from the germline V gene.

This chain joins TRBV11-2 and TRBJ1-4, with 7 positions matching TRBD1. The CDR3 extends over 13 amino acids. Germline CDR1 SGHAT, CDR2 FQNNGV. Losses at the gene ends were 4 bases for V and 8 bases for J; bases not matched to a gene: 4. The CDR3 region is CASSSPGGEKLFF. CDR3 nucleotides: TGTGCCAGCAGCTCGCCAGGGGGGGAAAAACTGTTTTTT. The whole variable domain, filled in from reference TRBV11-2 and TRBJ1-4, reads EAGVAQSPRYKIIEKRQSVAFWCNPISGHATLYWYQQILGQGPKLLIQFQNNGVVDDSQLPKDRFSAERLKGVDSTLKIQPAKLEDSAVYLCASSSPGGEKLFFGSGTQLSVL.

The V call is TRBV7-3, the J call TRBJ2-2; no clear D gene. The germline gives CDR1 SGHTA, CDR2 FQGTGA. With 4 bases removed from V and 4 bases from J, the gap between germline ends came to 7 bases. The CDR3 is made up of 13 amino acids. The CDR3 DNA is TGTGCCAGCAGCTCCGCTATCACCGGGGAGCTGTTTTTT. Its protein product is CASSSAITGELFF.

This clone was recorded once. The chain carries TRBV30 and TRBJ2-6; 9 bases are shared with TRBD2. The germline V gene has CDR1 GTSNPN and CDR2 SVGIG (reference sequence). V lost 3 bases and J lost 0; bases outside the gene matches: 15. This CDR3 comprises 20 residues. The CDR3 region has the DNA TGTGCCTGGAGGCGCACTAGCGGGCTCCTCGATGCCTCTGGGGCCAACGTCCTGACTTTC. Encoded protein: CAWRRTSGLLDASGANVLTF.

This rearrangement joins TRBV7-2 to TRBJ1-6, with D perhaps TRBD1 (6 bases). This CDR3 is 17 amino acids long. Germline loops: CDR1 SGHTA, CDR2 FQGNSA. The V end was cut by 2 bases, the J end by 8 bases, with 19 bases between. CDR3 protein: CASSLFNRGPGDSPLHF. The CDR3 nucleotides read TGTGCCAGCAGCTTATTCAATCGTGGGCCAGGGGATTCACCCCTCCACTTT.

Regarding this clone: This sample also contains other DNA sequences that code for the same CDR3. The V call is TRBV5-1, the J call TRBJ2-5; 8 nucleotides match TRBD1. Trimming at V came to 0 bases and at J to 2 bases, leaving 0 bases not matched to a gene. Germline loops: CDR1 SGHRS, CDR2 YFSETQ. This CDR3 contains 14 residues. CDR3: CASSLGTGQETQYF. CDR3 DNA: TGCGCCAGCAGCTTGGGGACAGGGCAAGAGACCCAGTACTTC.

The rearrangement links TRBV12-5 to TRBJ1-1; the D gene is possibly TRBD1 (6 bases). The germline V gene has CDR1 LGHNT and CDR2 FRNRAP. CDR3 length: 12 residues. The ends were cut back, 2 bases at V and 10 bases at J, with 11 bases in the middle. The DNA of the CDR3 is TGTGCTAGTGGTTTGAAAGGGGGTTTAGCTTTCTTT. Residues: CASGLKGGLAFF. Supplemented by reference TRBV12-5 and TRBJ1-1, the full variable domain reads DARVTQTPRHKVTEMGQEVTMRCQPILGHNTVFWYRQTMMQGLELLAYFRNRAPLDDSGMPKDRFSAEMPDATLATLKIQPSEPRDSAVYFCASGLKGGLAFFGQGTRLTVV.

The rearrangement joins TRBV19 to TRBJ2-4; 9 bases agree with TRBD2. CDR1 is LNHDA, CDR2 SQIVND, per germline (reference sequence). The CDR3 contains 18 residues. Trimming at V came to 3 bases and at J to 2 bases, leaving 11 bases not matched to a gene. The CDR3 region is CASSMTAGGGVSKNIQYF. CDR3 DNA sequence: TGTGCCAGTAGTATGACAGCGGGGGGCGGGGTATCCAAAAACATTCAGTACTTC.

The chain employs TRBV19 and TRBJ1-2; 7 bases are a match to TRBD1. In germline, CDR1 is LNHDA, CDR2 SQIVND (reference sequence). V dropped 7 bases and J dropped 2; count of bases not matched to a gene: 4. This CDR3 is built from 13 residues. This chain's CDR3 is CASIQTGNYGYTF. The CDR3 region has the DNA TGTGCCAGTATCCAGACAGGGAACTATGGCTACACCTTC.

The J gene is TRBJ2-1, the V gene TRBV7-9, with unresolved D. The CDR3 extends over 13 amino acids. The germline CDR1 and CDR2 sequences are SEHNR and FQNEAQ (reference sequence). V dropped 1 base and J dropped 5 bases, with 6 bases sitting between them. In DNA, the CDR3 is TGTGCCAGCAGCTTAGACACCAACAATGAGCAGTTCTTC. Protein: CASSLDTNNEQFF.

The J gene is TRBJ2-2, the V gene TRBV7-3, with TRBD2 identical over 7 bases. This CDR3 contains 16 residues. Germline assignment: CDR1 SGHTA and CDR2 FQGTGA. V shed 4 bases and J 1 base; nucleotides not matched to a gene: 6. The CDR3 coding sequence is TGTGCCAGCAGCTCATCGGGACTATTGAACACCGGGGAGCTGTTTTTT. It is translated as CASSSSGLLNTGELFF.

The chain employs TRBV6-5 and TRBJ1-5; tentative D call: TRBD1 (6 bases). Germline CDR1 is MNHEY and CDR2 is SVGAGI. Trimming pared 2 bases from V and 5 bases from J, leaving 10 bases between. The CDR3 runs to 14 residues. This CDR3 reads CASSYVQGYQPQHF. CDR3 nucleotides: TGTGCCAGCAGTTACGTGCAGGGGTATCAGCCCCAGCATTTT.

The chain joins TRBV9 to TRBJ2-5; 7 bases are a match to TRBD2. Looked up from germline, CDR1 is SGDLS and CDR2 is YYNGEE. J gave up 4 bases and V 0 bases, and 6 bases lay outside the gene matches. This CDR3 has 15 residues. The CDR3 reads CASSVGLAGGETQYF. CDR3 sequence (DNA): TGTGCCAGCAGCGTAGGGTTAGCGGGTGGAGAGACCCAGTACTTC.

This chain joins TRBV6-1 and TRBJ1-2; weak D call: TRBD1 (5 bases). The germline gives CDR1 MNHNS, CDR2 SASEGT. This CDR3 contains 13 residues. Trimming shortened V by 4 bases and J by 3 bases, and 9 bases separated the two germline ends. CDR3 amino acids: CASSVGGYYGYTF. CDR3 DNA: TGTGCCAGCAGTGTCGGGGGTTACTATGGCTACACCTTC.

The CDR3 loop is CASSGGGPPGELFF. CDR3 DNA: TGTGCCAGCAGCGGCGGGGGGCCCCCCGGGGAGCTGTTTTTT. V and J are TRBV7-7 and TRBJ2-2; 8 bases are shared with TRBD2. This CDR3 has 14 residues. V was clipped by 5 bases and J by 6 bases; unmatched bases: 5. Germline CDR1 SSHAT, CDR2 FNYEAQ (reference sequence).

This rearrangement joins TRBV19 to TRBJ1-5, with TRBD1 matching 8 bases. Germline values: CDR1 LNHDA, CDR2 SQIVND (reference sequence). This CDR3 has 17 amino acids. J was trimmed by 2 bases and V by 4 bases; bases with no gene match: 10. The CDR3: CASSRTGSIEGNQPQHF. In DNA, the CDR3 is TGTGCCAGTAGTAGGACAGGGAGTATTGAGGGCAATCAGCCCCAGCATTTT.

The rearrangement links TRBV7-9 to TRBJ1-4; TRBD1 agrees at 12 bases. The CDR3 sequence is 18 residues long. CDR1 and CDR2 (germline): SEHNR, FQNEAQ (reference sequence). The V and J ends lost 0 bases and 8 bases, in that order; junction bases with no gene match: 10. The CDR3 loop reads CASSLAWDRGRVEEKLFF. The CDR3 coding sequence is TGTGCCAGCAGCTTAGCGTGGGACAGGGGGCGCGTCGAGGAAAAACTGTTTTTT.

V and J are TRBV10-1 and TRBJ2-3, with 11 bases identical to TRBD2. The trim removed 8 bases at V and 1 base at J, leaving 5 bases unmatched. Germline V gene data show CDR1 as WNHNN and CDR2 as SYGVQD (reference sequence). This CDR3 spans 15 amino acids. Here the CDR3 reads CASGSGGAGTDTQYF. CDR3 DNA sequence: TGCGCCAGCGGTAGCGGGGGGGCCGGCACAGATACGCAGTATTTT.

A word on this clone: Here the CDR3 omits its conserved ending phenylalanine or tryptophan, so a read error is the likely source. The DNA is left out, because the CDR3 cannot be placed on it with certainty; the CDR3 is given as TCRdb lists it. The chain combines TRBV2 with TRBJ2-7; the table's D call TRBD1 went unverified against the DNA. Per germline, CDR1 SNHLY and CDR2 FYNNEI. The CDR3 is 13 residues long, ends included. CDR3 in amino acids: CASSEVRGQGFRL.